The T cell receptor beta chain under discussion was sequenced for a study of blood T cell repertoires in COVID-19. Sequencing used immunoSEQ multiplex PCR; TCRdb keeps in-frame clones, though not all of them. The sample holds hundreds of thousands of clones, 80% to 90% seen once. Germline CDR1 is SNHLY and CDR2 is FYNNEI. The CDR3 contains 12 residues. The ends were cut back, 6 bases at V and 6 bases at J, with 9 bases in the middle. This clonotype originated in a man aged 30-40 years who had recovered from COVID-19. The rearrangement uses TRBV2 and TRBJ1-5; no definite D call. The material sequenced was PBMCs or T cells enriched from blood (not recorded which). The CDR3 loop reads CASRTGGQPQHF. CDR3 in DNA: TGTGCCAGCAGAACGGGTGGTCAGCCCCAGCATTTT. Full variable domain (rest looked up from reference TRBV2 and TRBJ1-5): EPEVTQTPSHQVTQMGQEVILRCVPISNHLYFYWYRQILGQKVEFLVSFYNNEISEKSEIFDDQFSVERPDGSNFTLKIRSTKLEDSAMYFCASRTGGQPQHFGDGTRLSIL.